Listed below are T cell receptor beta chains from one sample, sequenced in a study of shared clonotypes between healthy human individuals. Measured with immunoSEQ multiplex PCR; TCRdb has only the in-frame clones, and not every one. The data show under 2,500,000 clones, almost 96% seen once. The specimen sequenced was naive CD4+ T cells sorted from blood. Every receptor here comes from a man younger than 30 in good health. CDR3s include the opening cysteine and the closing phenylalanine or tryptophan. Each record gives: J gene, D gene, V gene, CDR3 protein. The D gene is left open where the match is weak.

j_call: TRBJ1-1; d_call: .; v_call: TRBV5-6; cdr3_aa: CASSLDGGAVNTEAFF
j_call: TRBJ2-7; d_call: .; v_call: TRBV9; cdr3_aa: CASSVEAGGTYEQYF
j_call: TRBJ2-7; d_call: .; v_call: TRBV7-2; cdr3_aa: CASSLAGKYEQYF
j_call: TRBJ2-3; d_call: .; v_call: TRBV7-3; cdr3_aa: CASSALGSRDTQYF
j_call: TRBJ1-1; d_call: .; v_call: TRBV2; cdr3_aa: CASKGGGVERNTEAFF
j_call: TRBJ2-5; d_call: .; v_call: TRBV4-1; cdr3_aa: CASSQAGVSQETQYF
j_call: TRBJ2-5; d_call: .; v_call: TRBV5-1; cdr3_aa: CASTRDRPETQYF
j_call: TRBJ2-7; d_call: .; v_call: TRBV27; cdr3_aa: CASSPRTVYEQYF
j_call: TRBJ1-1; d_call: TRBD1; v_call: TRBV5-4; cdr3_aa: CASSLETGVNTEAFF
j_call: TRBJ1-2; d_call: .; v_call: TRBV7-2; cdr3_aa: CASSPPGAGYGYTF
j_call: TRBJ2-2; d_call: .; v_call: TRBV28; cdr3_aa: CASSLVPTVFGELFF
j_call: TRBJ2-5; d_call: .; v_call: TRBV19; cdr3_aa: CASSSPGIQETQYF
j_call: TRBJ1-2; d_call: .; v_call: TRBV4-3; cdr3_aa: CASSQGWQGNGYTF
j_call: TRBJ2-5; d_call: TRBD1; v_call: TRBV25-1; cdr3_aa: CASKGTGSRQETQYF
j_call: TRBJ2-3; d_call: TRBD1; v_call: TRBV6-1; cdr3_aa: CASSDRGRGDTQYF
j_call: TRBJ2-1; d_call: .; v_call: TRBV7-3; cdr3_aa: CASSLATPSSYNEQFF
j_call: TRBJ2-3; d_call: .; v_call: TRBV6-6; cdr3_aa: CASSSGDTQYF
j_call: TRBJ1-1; d_call: .; v_call: TRBV30; cdr3_aa: CAWSQPPAEAFF
j_call: TRBJ1-2; d_call: .; v_call: TRBV5-1; cdr3_aa: CASSPTATTNDYTF
j_call: TRBJ1-1; d_call: .; v_call: TRBV27; cdr3_aa: CASSPRGRSTEAFF
j_call: TRBJ1-2; d_call: TRBD1; v_call: TRBV4-3; cdr3_aa: CASSQTTGQYFNYGYTF
j_call: TRBJ2-7; d_call: .; v_call: TRBV7-2; cdr3_aa: CASSRLAWTYEQYF
j_call: TRBJ2-5; d_call: TRBD1; v_call: TRBV7-2; cdr3_aa: CASSPSGTGGDETQYF
j_call: TRBJ1-1; d_call: .; v_call: TRBV18; cdr3_aa: CASSPSAFGGKGTEAFF
j_call: TRBJ1-6; d_call: TRBD1; v_call: TRBV5-1; cdr3_aa: CASSSGQDNSPLHF
j_call: TRBJ2-7; d_call: TRBD1; v_call: TRBV27; cdr3_aa: CASTNKQGATYEQYF
j_call: TRBJ1-2; d_call: TRBD1; v_call: TRBV2; cdr3_aa: CASSISVQGNYGYTF
j_call: TRBJ1-4; d_call: .; v_call: TRBV30; cdr3_aa: CAWSAGTNEKLFF
j_call: TRBJ2-2; d_call: TRBD1; v_call: TRBV5-6; cdr3_aa: CASSRGQYTGELFF